This T cell receptor beta chain was found in a study of identical twins. The ends lost 4 bases at V and 2 bases at J; junction bases unmatched: 7. Germline CDR1 LGHDT, CDR2 YNNKEL (reference sequence). This CDR3 spans 17 amino acids. The donor group consisted entirely of healthy Caucasians. TCRdb re-called the 5' RACE reads with MiXCR, one entry per CDR3 protein. The repertoire holds a few hundred thousand distinct CDR3 sequences, with roughly 10% as singletons. A further study also used this sample, focusing on yellow fever vaccine responses in identical twins.

This TCR came from a woman younger than 35 in good health. Sequences were obtained from CD8+ T cells sorted from blood. The chain couples TRBV3-1 to TRBJ2-3; TRBD2 agrees at 12 bases. CDR3 in amino acids: CASSLPTSGGNTDTQYF. CDR3 bases: TGTGCCAGCAGCCTCCCGACTAGCGGGGGAAACACAGATACGCAGTATTTT.